The 6 T cell receptor beta chains presented below share a single source sample, sequenced in a study of blood T cell repertoires in COVID-19. This table comes from immunoSEQ multiplex PCR, and its TCRdb copy is limited to in-frame clones, with some not included. The top ten hold around 2% of the sample, which has under 300,000 clones, about four fifths seen once. Material for sequencing was peripheral blood. These receptors were collected from a man under 40 who had recovered from COVID-19.

The rearrangement links TRBV7-9 to TRBJ2-1, with TRBD1 matching over 8 bases. Germline CDR1 and CDR2: SEHNR and FQNEAQ (reference sequence). The CDR3 has 14 amino acids. Losses at the gene ends were 7 bases for V and 5 bases for J; bases not matched to a gene: 7. The CDR3 DNA follows: TGTGCCAGCAAATATCAGGGGGCCGACAATGAGCAGTTCTTC. It translates to CASKYQGADNEQFF.

V usage is TRBV19 and J usage is TRBJ2-3; 12 bases match TRBD2. The CDR3 runs to 15 residues. With 5 bases clipped from V and 6 bases from J, the junction kept 6 bases outside the gene matches. Germline V gives CDR1 LNHDA, CDR2 SQIVND (reference sequence). The chain's CDR3 is CASSSWTSGDDTQYF. The CDR3 nucleotides read TGTGCCAGTAGTTCGTGGACTAGCGGGGATGATACGCAGTATTTT.

The chain employs TRBV9 and TRBJ1-1; D is uncertain. The V end was cut by 4 bases, the J end by 0 bases, with 7 bases between. The CDR3 runs 13 residues. Germline V gene data show CDR1 as SGDLS and CDR2 as YYNGEE. The CDR3 coding sequence is TGTGCCAGCAGCCCCGCGTTGAACACTGAAGCTTTCTTT. Translated: CASSPALNTEAFF.

The rearrangement links TRBV16 to TRBJ1-2, with a possible D match to TRBD1 (6 bases). CDR1 and CDR2 (germline): KGHSY, FQNENV. This CDR3 has 15 residues. V shed 4 bases and J shed 6 bases, with 18 bases lying between them. DNA for the CDR3: TGTGCCAGCAGCCGGAGAGCCACCTCAGGGGATGGCTACACCTTC. Protein sequence: CASSRRATSGDGYTF. Drawing the rest from reference TRBV16 and TRBJ1-2, the complete variable domain is GEEVAQTPKHLVRGEGQKAKLYCAPIKGHSYVFWYQQVLKNEFKFLISFQNENVFDETGMPKERFSAKCLPNSPCSLEIQATKLEDSAVYFCASSRRATSGDGYTFGSGTRLTVV.

This clone was detected only a few times. The rearrangement links TRBV11-2 to TRBJ1-6; possible D gene TRBD1, 5 bases. The CDR3 contains 12 residues. Germline assignment: CDR1 SGHAT and CDR2 FQNNGV. V was clipped by 5 bases and J by 7 bases, with 6 bases between them. This CDR3 is CASSAGNSPLHF. The CDR3 DNA sequence: TGTGCCAGCAGCGCAGGGAATTCACCCCTCCACTTT.

V and J are TRBV5-4 and TRBJ2-5; D possibly corresponds to TRBD2 (7 bases). Germline values: CDR1 SGHNT, CDR2 YYREEE (reference sequence). The ends were cut back, 1 base at V and 5 bases at J, with 12 bases in the middle. The CDR3 runs to 14 residues. The CDR3 DNA is TGTGCCAGCAGCTTGCCGGGGGGCGATGAGACCCAGTACTTC. Translating it yields CASSLPGGDETQYF.